This TCR beta chain was captured in a study of T cells in Graves' hyperthyroidism and ophthalmopathy. This clonotype was recorded a few times. TCR beta CDR3 regions were amplified from RNA transcripts. RT-PCR in the first round (using the HTBI primer set) targeted the TCR CDR3. TCRdb ran MiXCR on the multiplex PCR reads and lists one entry per CDR3 protein. The sample includes approximately 610,000 distinct CDR3 sequences, roughly 17% of them seen just once. The sequencing input was blood. This clonotype was obtained from a woman aged 18-30 years with Graves' hyperthyroidism.

The CDR3 sequence: CASDFDRAGNQPQHF. The CDR3 DNA reads TGTGCCAGTGATTTTGACAGGGCGGGCAATCAGCCCCAGCATTTT. This chain links TRBV6-2 or TRBV6-3 with TRBJ1-5; 7 nucleotides match TRBD1. The V gene end was trimmed by 9 bases and the J gene end by 2 bases; junction bases not matched to a gene: 10. The CDR3 has 15 amino acids. The V gene's germline CDR1 is MNHEY and CDR2 SVGEGT.